The source of this T cell receptor beta chain is a study of beta chain features in type 1 diabetes. This clone has more than one count but fewer than ten. Its specificity is not known. Whole-study results and caveats: Researchers report that Type 1 diabetes patients had moderately but significantly shorter TCRB CDR3s across all four CD4+ subsets.

Naive, central memory, regulatory and stem cell-like memory cells within the CD4+ compartment were sorted using CD45RO/CCR7/CD25/CD127/CD95/CD27. Sorted populations all exceeded 98% purity. The CDR3 runs to 14 residues. Germline V CDR1 and CDR2: MNHNS, SASEGT. Trimming shortened V by 7 bases and J by 8 bases, and 15 bases separated the two germline ends. Expressed TCRB transcripts were sequenced because the isolated RNA had all been reverse transcribed beforehand. TCRdb's copy holds only in-frame clones and misses some; the assay was immunoSEQ multiplex PCR. The data hold approximately 140,000 clones, with roughly 10% observed a single time.

The TCR sequence derives from a man aged 25 to 40 with type 1 diabetes. Sequenced: central memory CD4+ T cells from blood. This chain joins TRBV6-1 and TRBJ1-6; D may be TRBD1 (6 bases). The CDR3 region is CASTRGGADSPLHF. CDR3 DNA: TGTGCCAGCACCAGGGGAGGGGCGGATTCACCCCTCCACTTT.